This T cell receptor (beta chain) was retrieved from a study of T-cell memory formation after mild COVID-19. Study-wide context: The study found TCR clusters largely donor specific.

CDR1 and CDR2 from the germline V gene are SGHTA and FQGNSA. V dropped 1 base and J dropped 5 bases, with 11 bases sitting between them. This CDR3 is 15 amino acids long. On this clonotype itself: Antigen specificity is unknown.

Study results and caveats: Confirmation of SARS-CoV-2 specificity was lacking for second-wave clones peaking day 37. Contracting clones from day 15 to 85 showed balanced CD4/CD8; later expanders favored CD4+.

5'RACE primed at constant segments yielded TCR alpha and TCR beta cDNA libraries bearing sample barcodes and UMIs. TCRdb ran MiXCR on the 5' RACE reads and lists one entry per CDR3 protein. The sample lists 200,000 to 300,000 distinct CDR3 sequences, around 15% occurring once. What was sequenced was PBMCs or a T cell subset sorted from them (not recorded which). The source is a man in his late teens or twenties who had mild COVID-19 (a few samples of this study predate the infection). Cell type and time point are not known. The chain carries TRBV7-2 and TRBJ2-2, with D possibly TRBD1 on 5 matching bases. For the CDR3, the DNA is TGTGCCAGCAGCTTAGTCCCTGCAGGGACCGGGGAGCTGTTTTTT. Its protein is CASSLVPAGTGELFF.